A selection of T cell receptor beta chains follows, all from one sample in a study of blood T cell repertoires in COVID-19. The table came from immunoSEQ multiplex PCR; TCRdb's copy has only in-frame clones and leaves some out. This table has about 55,000 clones, over 75% appearing once. The specimen sequenced was peripheral blood. The receptor source for this set is a man aged 40-55 years with acute or convalescent COVID-19. The CDR3 runs from the conserved cysteine through the conserved F or W. Each record gives: V gene, J gene, D gene, clone size, CDR3 DNA, CDR3 protein. D genes are given only for firm matches. Size is stated for part of the rows, as once, few or many counts, or as a class when the clone is expanded.

TRBV7-2	TRBJ1-4	NA	NA	TGTGCCAGCACCGTGGGGGGGTATGAAAAACTGTTTTTT	CASTVGGYEKLFF
TRBV5-6	TRBJ1-2	NA	once	TGTGCCAGCAGCTTGATCCGGGACTATGGCTACACCTTC	CASSLIRDYGYTF
TRBV9	TRBJ1-1	NA	few	TGTGCCAGCAGCGTGACAGGGAACACTGAAGCTTTCTTT	CASSVTGNTEAFF
TRBV11-3	TRBJ1-5	NA	NA	TGTGCCAGCAGCTTCGGGGAGTGGGAGCCCCAGCATTTT	CASSFGEWEPQHF
TRBV2	TRBJ1-1	NA	NA	TGTGCCAGCACCCCGGACAAGACTGAAGCTTTCTTT	CASTPDKTEAFF
TRBV9	TRBJ1-2	NA	NA	TGTGCCAGCAGCCCCAGCACAGGTTCCTATGGCTACACCTTC	CASSPSTGSYGYTF
TRBV5-1	TRBJ2-7	TRBD2	NA	TGCGCCAGCAGCCAGGAGCGGGGTTACTCCTACGAGCAGTACTTC	CASSQERGYSYEQYF
TRBV29-1	TRBJ1-3	NA	NA	TGCAGCGCTCGGGGGGCGGGTGGAAACACCATATATTTT	CSARGAGGNTIYF
TRBV5-4	TRBJ2-3	NA	once	TGTGCCAGCAGCTCCAAAAGCGGGAGCACAGATACGCAGTATTTT	CASSSKSGSTDTQYF
TRBV5-4	TRBJ2-7	NA	once	TGTGCCAGCAGCAGGTCGCGCGGGGTCGACAACGAGCAGTACTTC	CASSRSRGVDNEQYF
TRBV11-3	TRBJ2-7	NA	NA	TGTGCCAGCAGCTTAATCGCCTACGAGCAGTACTTC	CASSLIAYEQYF
TRBV28	TRBJ2-5	NA	NA	TGTGCCAGCAGTTTATCAGGGCGAGAGACCCAGTACTTC	CASSLSGRETQYF
TRBV19	TRBJ2-1	TRBD2	NA	TGTGCCAGTAGGGTGAAGACTAGCGGGAACTCCTTGTTGAACAATGAGCAGTTCTTC	CASRVKTSGNSLLNNEQFF
TRBV7-9	TRBJ1-3	NA	NA	TGTGCCAGCAGCCCCAAACAAGGAAACACCATATATTTT	CASSPKQGNTIYF
TRBV5-1	TRBJ1-1	TRBD1	NA	TGCGCCAGCAGCTGGACCACAGGGGCAGCTTTCTTT	CASSWTTGAAFF
TRBV4-3	TRBJ2-1	TRBD2	NA	TGCGCCAGCAGCCAAGAGGGACTAGCGGGAGTGAATGAGCAGTTCTTC	CASSQEGLAGVNEQFF
TRBV10-3	TRBJ1-1	TRBD1	NA	TGTGCCACGTCCCGGGACAGGGACCGGAACACTGAAGCTTTCTTT	CATSRDRDRNTEAFF
TRBV19	TRBJ1-2	TRBD1	few	TGTGCCAGTAGTTCATGGACAGGGGAGAATGGCTACACCTTC	CASSSWTGENGYTF
TRBV7-8	TRBJ2-3	NA	NA	TGTGCCAGCAGCCCAAGAGGTGTAGGCCCCACTAATACGCAGTATTTT	CASSPRGVGPTNTQYF
TRBV5-4	TRBJ2-3	NA	NA	TGTGCCAGCAGCTTGGGGCAGGGAAGCACAGATACGCAGTATTTT	CASSLGQGSTDTQYF
TRBV9	TRBJ2-3	NA	NA	TGTGCCAGCAGCGTAGATACAGAAGCAGATACGCAGTATTTT	CASSVDTEADTQYF
TRBV4-2	TRBJ2-2	NA	NA	TGTGCCAGCAGCCCTGGAGGTCTAGGGGAGCTGTTTTTT	CASSPGGLGELFF
TRBV18	TRBJ2-7	TRBD2	NA	TGTGCCAGCTCACCTGGGGGACTAGCGGGAGTTGACTACGAGCAGTACTTC	CASSPGGLAGVDYEQYF
TRBV5-1	TRBJ1-3	TRBD1	NA	TGCGCCAGCAGCTTTACTTGGCCGGGACAGAGCTCTGGAAACACCATATATTTT	CASSFTWPGQSSGNTIYF
TRBV19	TRBJ1-4	TRBD1	once	TGTGCCAGTAGCCGCGGACAGGGTCCTAATGAAAAACTGTTTTTT	CASSRGQGPNEKLFF
TRBV9	TRBJ1-1	TRBD1	NA	TGTGCCAGCAGCGAGGGGGCCGGCAGCACTGAAGCTTTCTTT	CASSEGAGSTEAFF
TRBV19	TRBJ2-7	NA	NA	TGTGCCAGTAGTATTCCAGGGAAATGGGAGCAGTACTTC	CASSIPGKWEQYF
TRBV5-1	TRBJ2-3	TRBD1	few	TGCGCCAGCAGCTTACAGGGGGCGCAGGTAGATACGCAGTATTTT	CASSLQGAQVDTQYF
TRBV3-1/TRBV3-2	TRBJ2-1	NA	few	TGTGCCAGCAGCCAAGCGACGCGGGAGCAGTTCTTC	CASSQATREQFF
TRBV19	TRBJ2-7	TRBD1	NA	TGTGCCAGTAGTGCGACAGGGGCCTACGAGCAGTACTTC	CASSATGAYEQYF
TRBV4-3	TRBJ2-7	TRBD2	NA	TGCGCCAGCAGCCAAGTGCATAGCCGGGGGGGATATGAGCAGTACTTC	CASSQVHSRGGYEQYF
TRBV19	TRBJ1-4	TRBD1	NA	TGTGCCAGTAGTCAGCAGGGGGAGCAAAAACTGTTTTTT	CASSQQGEQKLFF
TRBV7-9	TRBJ1-1	NA	once	TGTGCCAGCTCTTCTAGTGGGGGGGTGGCGAACACTGAAGCTTTCTTT	CASSSSGGVANTEAFF
TRBV9	TRBJ1-2	NA	NA	TGTGCCAGCAGCCGGGACTATGGCTACACCTTC	CASSRDYGYTF
TRBV5-4	TRBJ1-4	NA	NA	TGTGCCAGCAGCTTAGGAGGAAGGACTAATGAAAAACTGTTTTTT	CASSLGGRTNEKLFF